This TCR beta chain was sequenced in a study of blood T cells in healthy people across ages. Notes on the study in general: A greater number of naive CD4+ cells and higher diversity distinguished long-lived donors from aged donors.

The CDR3 runs to 14 residues. In germline, CDR1 is LNHNV, CDR2 YYDKDF (reference sequence). V lost 8 bases, J lost 4 bases, and 7 bases stayed unmatched. This clonotype has just a few counts. Its antigen remains unidentified. A sample-barcoded 5' primer and a J-beta primer mix were used in a second PCR of roughly 6 to 11 cycles. In TCRdb, the 5' RACE reads were re-called with MiXCR into one record per CDR3 protein. This table has around 900,000 distinct CDR3 sequences, roughly 51% appearing once. The gene calls are TRBV15 and TRBJ2-1; 8 nucleotides match TRBD1. What was sequenced was blood. This receptor was taken from a woman in her sixties or seventies in good health. CDR3 nucleotides: TGTGCCACCGATGGACAGGGCACATACAATGAGCAGTTCTTC. It codes for CATDGQGTYNEQFF.